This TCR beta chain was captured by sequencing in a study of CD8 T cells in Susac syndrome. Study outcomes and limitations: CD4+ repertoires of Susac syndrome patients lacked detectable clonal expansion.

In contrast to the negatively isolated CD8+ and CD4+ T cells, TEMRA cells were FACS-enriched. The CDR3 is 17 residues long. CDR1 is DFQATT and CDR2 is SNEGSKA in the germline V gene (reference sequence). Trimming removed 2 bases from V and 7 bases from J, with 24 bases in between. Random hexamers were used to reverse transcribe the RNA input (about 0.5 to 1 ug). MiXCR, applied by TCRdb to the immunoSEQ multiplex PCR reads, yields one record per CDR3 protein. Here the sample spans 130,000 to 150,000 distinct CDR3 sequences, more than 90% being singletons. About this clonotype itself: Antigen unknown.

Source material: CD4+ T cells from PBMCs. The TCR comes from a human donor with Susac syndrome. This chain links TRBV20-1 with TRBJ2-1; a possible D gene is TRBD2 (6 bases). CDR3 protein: CSARRRGTAGIVNEQFF. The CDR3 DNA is TGCAGTGCTAGACGTCGGGGGACGGCGGGAATCGTAAATGAGCAGTTCTTC.